This T cell receptor (beta chain) was sequenced for a study of T cells expressing NK-cell markers. Study as a whole: Just one sequenced donor of eight was HCMV-seronegative, while seven were seropositive.

The germline V gene encodes CDR1 KGHSH and CDR2 LQKENI. This CDR3 has 19 residues. General study findings and limits: Evidence did not settle whether expanded NKG2C+ T cell clones targeted HCMV.

As concerns this clonotype: Its antigen is not known.

TCRdb re-analyzed the 5' RACE reads; it lists each CDR3 protein once, without DNA. In all, the sample yields tens of thousands of distinct CDR3 sequences. Sequencing was performed on blood T cells: a sorted CD56 or NKG2C T cell subset, CD4+ or CD8+ T cells, or bulk PBMC T cells (not recorded which). This receptor was obtained from a woman aged 18-70 years in good health. The chain links TRBV18 to TRBJ2-1; as DNA is missing, the TRBD2 call by TCRdb cannot be tested. This chain's CDR3 is CASSPRTSGGTPLDNEQFF.